The rows below give T cell receptor beta chains drawn from one sample of a study of metastatic and nonmetastatic thyroid tumors. TCRdb reanalyzed the PCR reads via MiXCR. The repertoire has 65,000 to 70,000 clones, 14% of them found once; the top ten carry approximately 7%. Sequenced sample: blood. All receptors derive from a male donor with papillary thyroid cancer or a benign thyroid nodule (not recorded which). Some clones in this sample may be carry-over from other donors' samples. Both conserved end residues are part of each CDR3. A D gene is named only where the DNA matches it firmly. Size is stated for part of the rows, as once, few or many counts, or as a class when the clone is expanded.

j_gene	abundance	d_gene	v_gene	CDR3nt	CDR3aa
TRBJ2-3	.	.	TRBV6-1	TGTGCCAGCACTCCGGGGGTAGGGGGCGTCACAGATACACAGTATTTT	CASTPGVGGVTDTQYF
TRBJ2-2	many	TRBD1	TRBV6-1	TGTGCCAGCAGTACTACAGGGGTACTTGACACCGGGGAGCTGTTTTTT	CASSTTGVLDTGELFF
TRBJ2-3	many	.	TRBV27	TGTGCCAGCAGCTCCCTTGAGAAAGATACGCAGTATTTT	CASSSLEKDTQYF
TRBJ2-2	.	.	TRBV20-1	TGCAGTGCTAGAGTAATCGGGGAGCTGTTTTTT	CSARVIGELFF
TRBJ2-4	many	.	TRBV7-9	TGTGCCAGCAGCACCTTCACGGGTATAGGGGTAAACATTCAGTACTTC	CASSTFTGIGVNIQYF
TRBJ2-2	many	TRBD2	TRBV11-1	TGTGCCAGCAGCCCTCGACTAGCGGGATTGAACACCGGGGAGCTGTTTTTT	CASSPRLAGLNTGELFF
TRBJ2-1	few	TRBD1	TRBV5-8	TGTGCCAGCAGCTTGTTGCCGCAGGTTCCGGGGACAGGTCACTCCTACAATGAGCAGTTCTTC	CASSLLPQVPGTGHSYNEQFF
TRBJ2-7	few	.	TRBV28	TGTGCCAGCAGTTTATACCGGGACTTCTACGAGCAGTACTTC	CASSLYRDFYEQYF
TRBJ2-3	many	TRBD2	TRBV20-1	TGCAGTGCTCCGAACTTACTAGCGACTAGCACAGATACGCAGTATTTT	CSAPNLLATSTDTQYF
TRBJ2-5	.	.	TRBV5-1	TGCGCCAGCAGCTTGGCGGGAGAGGGAAAGACCCAGTACTTC	CASSLAGEGKTQYF
TRBJ2-1	many	.	TRBV20-1	TGCAGTGCTAGAGAATTCAGTCGGTATGAGCAGTTCTTC	CSAREFSRYEQFF
TRBJ1-4	many	.	TRBV4-3	TGCGCCAGCAGCCAAGAAACGGGAACTAATGAAAAACTGTTTTTT	CASSQETGTNEKLFF
TRBJ1-2	few	.	TRBV12-3/TRBV12-4	TGTTCCAGCACGGCACAGACTAGCTATGGCTACACCTTC	CSSTAQTSYGYTF
TRBJ1-5	many	.	TRBV10-2	TGCGCCAGCAGTGAAAATCAGGGCCTAGGGGGCAATCAGCCCCAGCATTTT	CASSENQGLGGNQPQHF
TRBJ2-2	once	TRBD2	TRBV4-1	TGCGCCAGCAGCCAAGGACTAGCGGGAGGAGTTGGGGAGCTGTTTTTT	CASSQGLAGGVGELFF
TRBJ2-1	.	.	TRBV28	TGTGCCAGCAGCCCCAGCTGGATGGTCTCCTACAATGAGCAGTTCTTC	CASSPSWMVSYNEQFF
TRBJ1-6	many	.	TRBV4-1	TGCGCCAGCAGCCAAGAGCACAGAATCTCCTATAATTCACCCCTCCACTTT	CASSQEHRISYNSPLHF